The clone carrying this T cell receptor beta chain was recorded only once. Its cognate antigen is unknown. This sample was included in a study of cytomegalovirus exposure and HLA in healthy donors. General study results and limits: What TCR beta sequences reportedly achieved was accurate prediction of HLA-A and HLA-B alleles in most subjects. Productive status was seen about 87% or about 30% of the time for most TCR beta V segments in an earlier analysis.

With 60 Vbeta and 13 Jbeta primers, the PCR was carried out. Profiling relied on immunoSEQ multiplex PCR, and the TCRdb table lists in-frame clones only, not all of them. Of around 150,000 clones listed, about three quarters are singletons. The V gene lost 1 base and the J gene lost 4 bases, with 11 bases spanning the gap. The V gene's germline CDR1 is SGHVS and CDR2 FQNEAQ. The CDR3 is 14 amino acids. The V and J genes are TRBV7-8 and TRBJ2-7; D is undetermined. The clonotype was recovered from a human donor in good health. The specimen sequenced was PBMCs. CDR3: CASSLGVLLYEQYF. In nucleotides, the CDR3 is TGTGCCAGCAGCTTAGGTGTCCTTTTATACGAGCAGTACTTC.